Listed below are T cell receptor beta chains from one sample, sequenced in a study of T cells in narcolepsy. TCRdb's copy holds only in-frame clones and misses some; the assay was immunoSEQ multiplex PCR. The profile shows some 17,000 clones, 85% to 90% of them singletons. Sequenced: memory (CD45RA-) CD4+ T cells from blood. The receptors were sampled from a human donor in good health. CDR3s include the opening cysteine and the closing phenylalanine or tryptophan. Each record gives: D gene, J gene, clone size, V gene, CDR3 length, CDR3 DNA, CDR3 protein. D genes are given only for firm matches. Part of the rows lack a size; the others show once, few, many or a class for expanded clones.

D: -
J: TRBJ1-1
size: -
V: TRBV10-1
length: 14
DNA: TGCGCCAGCAGTGAGTCCGGCGGGGGGCTGGCGGCTTTCTTT
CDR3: CASSESGGGLAAFF

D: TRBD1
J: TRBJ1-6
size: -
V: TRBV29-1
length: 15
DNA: TGCAGCGTGAGGTTCGGGACAGGGAATAATTCACCCCTCCACTTT
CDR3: CSVRFGTGNNSPLHF

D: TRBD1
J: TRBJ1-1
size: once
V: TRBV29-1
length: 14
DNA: TGCAGCGTCGTACAGGGGGCCCAGAACACTGAAGCTTTCTTT
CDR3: CSVVQGAQNTEAFF

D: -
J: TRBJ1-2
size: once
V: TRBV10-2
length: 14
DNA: TGCGCCAGCAGTTTTACAGGATCTAACTATGGCTACACCTTC
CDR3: CASSFTGSNYGYTF

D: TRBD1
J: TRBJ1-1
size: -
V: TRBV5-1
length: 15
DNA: TGCGCCAGCAGCGTCGACAGGGGCATGAACACTGAAGCTTTCTTT
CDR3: CASSVDRGMNTEAFF

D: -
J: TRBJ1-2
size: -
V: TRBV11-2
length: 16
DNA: TGTGCCAGCAGCCTCATGACAGGAGATGCTAACTATGGCTACACCTTC
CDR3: CASSLMTGDANYGYTF

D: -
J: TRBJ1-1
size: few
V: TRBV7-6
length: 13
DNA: TGTGCCAGCAGCTTAGCAGAGAACACTGAAGCTTTCTTT
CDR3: CASSLAENTEAFF

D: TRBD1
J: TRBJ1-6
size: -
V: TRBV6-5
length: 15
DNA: TGTGCCAGCAAGCCCCGGGACAGAGCTAATTCACCCCTCCACTTT
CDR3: CASKPRDRANSPLHF

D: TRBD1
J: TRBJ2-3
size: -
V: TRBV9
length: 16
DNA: TGTGCCAGCAGCGTACGGGGACAGGTGTACACAGATACGCAGTATTTT
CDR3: CASSVRGQVYTDTQYF

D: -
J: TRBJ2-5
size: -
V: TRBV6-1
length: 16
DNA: TGTGCCAGCAGTGAAGCACTAGGGCCCGGGGTGGAGACCCAGTACTTC
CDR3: CASSEALGPGVETQYF

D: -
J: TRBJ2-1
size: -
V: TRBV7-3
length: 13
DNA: TGTGCCAGCAGCTTGGTCCCCCGAAAGGAGCAGTTCTTC
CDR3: CASSLVPRKEQFF

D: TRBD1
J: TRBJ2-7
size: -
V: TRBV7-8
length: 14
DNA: TGTGCCAGCAGCCCCGACAGGGGGCCAGGCGAGCAGTACTTC
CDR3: CASSPDRGPGEQYF

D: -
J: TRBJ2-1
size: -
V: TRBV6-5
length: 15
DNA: TGTGCCAGCAGATTACAGGCTGCCCCTACGGACGAGCAGTTCTTC
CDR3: CASRLQAAPTDEQFF

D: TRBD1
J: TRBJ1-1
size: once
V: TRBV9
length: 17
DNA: TGTGCCAGCAGCGTAGACATAGGGGGACAGTCGAACACTGAAGCTTTCTTT
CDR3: CASSVDIGGQSNTEAFF

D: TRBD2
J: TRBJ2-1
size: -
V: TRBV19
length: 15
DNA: TGTGCCAGTAGTGGGACTAGCGGGAAGGGAAATGAGCAGTTCTTC
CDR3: CASSGTSGKGNEQFF

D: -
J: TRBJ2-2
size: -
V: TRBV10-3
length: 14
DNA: TGTGCCATCAGTGATAACTCGGGTACCGGGGAGCTGTTTTTT
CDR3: CAISDNSGTGELFF

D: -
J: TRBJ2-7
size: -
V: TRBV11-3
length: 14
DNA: TGTGCCAGCAGCTTAGCCGCAGGGGGGGGCGAGCAGTACTTC
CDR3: CASSLAAGGGEQYF

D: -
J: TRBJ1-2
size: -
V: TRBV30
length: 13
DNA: TGTGCCTGGAGTGTCCCCCCCTGGGGCGGCTACACCTTC
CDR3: CAWSVPPWGGYTF

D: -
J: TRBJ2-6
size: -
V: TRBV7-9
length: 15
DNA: TGTGCCAGCAGCCCCAATTGGGTAGGGGCCAACGTCCTGACTTTC
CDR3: CASSPNWVGANVLTF

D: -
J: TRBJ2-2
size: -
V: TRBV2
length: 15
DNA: TGTGCCAGCAGTGAAGGACAGCTTAACACCGGGGAGCTGTTTTTT
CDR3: CASSEGQLNTGELFF

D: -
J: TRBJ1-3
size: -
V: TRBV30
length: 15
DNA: TGTGCCTGGGCCCCGGGTACTTTCTCTGGAAACACCATATATTTT
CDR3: CAWAPGTFSGNTIYF

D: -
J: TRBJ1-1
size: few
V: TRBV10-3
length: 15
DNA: TGTGCCATCAGTGAGTCGATTTTGGCGGCAAATGAAGCTTTCTTT
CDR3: CAISESILAANEAFF

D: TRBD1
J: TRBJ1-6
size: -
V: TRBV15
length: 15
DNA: TGTGCCACCAGCAGAGCCGGGACAGGGGTCTCACCCCTCCACTTT
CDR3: CATSRAGTGVSPLHF

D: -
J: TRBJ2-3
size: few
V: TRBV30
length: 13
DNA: TGTGCCTGGAGTGTTTCAGGCACAGATACGCAGTATTTT
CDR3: CAWSVSGTDTQYF

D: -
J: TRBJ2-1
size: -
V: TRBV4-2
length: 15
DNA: TGTGCTAGCAGCCAAGACTATGGGGGGCCCTTTGAGCAGTTCTTC
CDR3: CASSQDYGGPFEQFF

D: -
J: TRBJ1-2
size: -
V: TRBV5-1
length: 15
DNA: TGCGCCAGCAGCTATGACAGTTCGCCACCCGCTGGCTACACCTTC
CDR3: CASSYDSSPPAGYTF

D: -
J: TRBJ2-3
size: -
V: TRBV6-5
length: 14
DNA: TGTGCCATTCAAACAGGTTTGGGAGCCGGTACGCAGTATTTT
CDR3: CAIQTGLGAGTQYF

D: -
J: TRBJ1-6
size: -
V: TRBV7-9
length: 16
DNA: TGTGCCAGCAGCTTTACAGGGAACGGTGCTGGATCACCCCTCCACTTT
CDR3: CASSFTGNGAGSPLHF

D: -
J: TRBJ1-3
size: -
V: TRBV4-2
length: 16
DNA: TGTGCCAGCAGCCAAGAGTTGGGAGGCTCTGGAAACACCATATATTTT
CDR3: CASSQELGGSGNTIYF

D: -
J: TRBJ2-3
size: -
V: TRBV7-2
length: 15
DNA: TGTGCCAGCAGCTCAAATCAGGGGACCCAAGGGACGCAGTATTTT
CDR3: CASSSNQGTQGTQYF

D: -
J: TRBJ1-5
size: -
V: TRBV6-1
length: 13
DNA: TGTGCCAGCAGTGAATATGTGGATCAGCCCCAGCATTTT
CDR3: CASSEYVDQPQHF

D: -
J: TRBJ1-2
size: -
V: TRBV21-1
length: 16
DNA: TGTGCCAGCAGCAATCTGTTAAATCTGGGACACTATGGCTACACCTTC
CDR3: CASSNLLNLGHYGYTF

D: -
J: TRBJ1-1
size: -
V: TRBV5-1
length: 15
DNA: TGCGCCAGCAGCTTGGAGCGGGGGCGTCAGTTTGAAGCTTTCTTT
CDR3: CASSLERGRQFEAFF

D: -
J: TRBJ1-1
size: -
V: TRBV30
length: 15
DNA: TGTGCCTGGAGCGTGGGGGGTATCGGGAACACTGAAGCTTTCTTT
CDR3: CAWSVGGIGNTEAFF

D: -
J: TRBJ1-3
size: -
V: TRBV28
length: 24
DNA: TGTGCCAGCAGTTTGGCCTTGCGACTTAATCAGGCTTTGTTTTCTGATCCGGGCTTAGACACCATATATTTT
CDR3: CASSLALRLNQALFSDPGLDTIYF

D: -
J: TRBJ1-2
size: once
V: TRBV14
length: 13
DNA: TGTGCCAGCAGCCAAGGGCAGGGTCGTGGCTACACCTTC
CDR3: CASSQGQGRGYTF

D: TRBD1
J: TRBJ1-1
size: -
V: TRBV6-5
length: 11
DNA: TGTGCCAGCAGGGTTACAGGGGCCGCTTTCTTT
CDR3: CASRVTGAAFF

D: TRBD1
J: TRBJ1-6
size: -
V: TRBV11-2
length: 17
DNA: TGTGCCAGCAGCCCAGGACAGGGCAGATCCGTGAGTTCACCCCTCCACTTT
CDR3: CASSPGQGRSVSSPLHF

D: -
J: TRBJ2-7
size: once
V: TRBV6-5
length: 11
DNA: TGTGCCAGCAGTTCACTATACGAGCAGTACTTC
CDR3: CASSSLYEQYF

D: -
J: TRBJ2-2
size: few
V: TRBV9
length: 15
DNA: TGTGCCAGCAGCGCTCGGACATCGAACACCGGGGAGCTGTTTTTT
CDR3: CASSARTSNTGELFF

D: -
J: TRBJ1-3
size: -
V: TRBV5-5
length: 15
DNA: TGTGCCAGCAGCTCCCAGGGGACCTCTGGAAACACCATATATTTT
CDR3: CASSSQGTSGNTIYF

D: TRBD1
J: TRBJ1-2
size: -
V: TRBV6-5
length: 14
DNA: TGTGCCAGCAGCCGATCGACAGGGCACTATGGCTACACCTTC
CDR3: CASSRSTGHYGYTF